This T cell receptor (beta chain) was observed in a study of cytomegalovirus exposure and HLA in healthy donors. Study-wide points: When analyzed later, the rates of TCR association showed variation by HLA locus, with DRB1 the most and HLA-C the fewest. In an earlier analysis, productive rearrangement rates for most beta V segments clustered near 87% or 30%.

The CDR3 is made up of 11 amino acids. V dropped 5 bases and J dropped 7 bases, with 8 bases sitting between them. Germline CDR1 and CDR2: MDHEN and SYDVKM. A note on this clone: Its target is unknown.

The PCR ran on 60 Vbeta and 13 Jbeta primers. The method was immunoSEQ multiplex PCR; TCRdb's version includes in-frame clones alone and lacks a portion of them. The sample contains 95,000 to 150,000 clones, about 82% of which appear only once. The specimen was PBMCs. The TCR comes from a man aged 45-60 years in good health and CMV-seronegative. The V gene is TRBV28, the J gene TRBJ1-1; D not resolved. DNA for the CDR3: TGTGCCAGCAGTCGCCGGGGTGAAGCTTTCTTT. It codes for CASSRRGEAFF.